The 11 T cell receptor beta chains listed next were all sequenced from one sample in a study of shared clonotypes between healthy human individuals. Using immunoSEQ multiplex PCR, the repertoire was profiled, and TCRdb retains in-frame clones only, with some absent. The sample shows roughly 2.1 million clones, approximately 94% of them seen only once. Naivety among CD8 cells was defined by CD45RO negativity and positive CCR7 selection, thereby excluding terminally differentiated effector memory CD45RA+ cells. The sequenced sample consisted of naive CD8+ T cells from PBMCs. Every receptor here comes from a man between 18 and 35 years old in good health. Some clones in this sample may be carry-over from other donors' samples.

The CDR3 region is CASSKGTGEYNEQFF. The DNA of the CDR3 is TGCGCCAGCAGCAAAGGGACAGGGGAATACAATGAGCAGTTCTTC. The chain couples TRBV5-1 to TRBJ2-1, with 10 positions matching TRBD1. After removal of 4 bases from V and 4 bases from J, the junction contained 5 bases not matched to a gene. Germline values: CDR1 SGHRS, CDR2 YFSETQ. The CDR3 extends over 15 amino acids.

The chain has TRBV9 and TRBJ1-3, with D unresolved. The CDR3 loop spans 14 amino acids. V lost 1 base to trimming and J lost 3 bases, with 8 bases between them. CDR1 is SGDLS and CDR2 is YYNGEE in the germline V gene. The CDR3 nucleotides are TGTGCCAGCAGCGTACCCGAACGTGGAAACACCATATATTTT. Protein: CASSVPERGNTIYF.

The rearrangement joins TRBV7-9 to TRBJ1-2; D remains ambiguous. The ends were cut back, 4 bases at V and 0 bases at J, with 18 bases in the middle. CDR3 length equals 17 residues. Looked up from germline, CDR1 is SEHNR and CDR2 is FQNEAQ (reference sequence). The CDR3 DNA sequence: TGTGCCAGCAGCTCGACAAGAACAGTCCCAGCTAACTATGGCTACACCTTC. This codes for CASSSTRTVPANYGYTF.

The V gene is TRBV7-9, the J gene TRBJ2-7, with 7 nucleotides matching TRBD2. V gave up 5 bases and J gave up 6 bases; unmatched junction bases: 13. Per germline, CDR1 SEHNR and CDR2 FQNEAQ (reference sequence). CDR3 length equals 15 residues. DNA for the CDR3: TGTGCCAGCAGCCAAGAGCGGGAATGGACCGGCGAGCAGTACTTC. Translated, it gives CASSQEREWTGEQYF. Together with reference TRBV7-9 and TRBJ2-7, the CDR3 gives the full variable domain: DTGVSQNPRHKITKRGQNVTFRCDPISEHNRLYWYRQTLGQGPEFLTYFQNEAQLEKSRLLSDRFSAERPKGSFSTLEIQRTEQGDSAMYLCASSQEREWTGEQYFGPGTRLTVT.

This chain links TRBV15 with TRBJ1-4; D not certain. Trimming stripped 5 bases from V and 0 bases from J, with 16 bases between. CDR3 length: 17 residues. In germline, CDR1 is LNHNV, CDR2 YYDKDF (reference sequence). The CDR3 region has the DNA TGTGCCACCAGCCCGAGCGGGCAGCCCGCAACTAATGAAAAACTGTTTTTT. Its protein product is CATSPSGQPATNEKLFF.

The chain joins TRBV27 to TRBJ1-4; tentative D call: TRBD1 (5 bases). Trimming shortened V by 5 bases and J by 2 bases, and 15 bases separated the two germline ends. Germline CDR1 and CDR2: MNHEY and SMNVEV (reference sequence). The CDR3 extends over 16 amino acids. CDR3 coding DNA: TGTGCCAGCAGTCTACTTCCGGGGGGGACTAATGAAAAACTGTTTTTT. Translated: CASSLLPGGTNEKLFF.

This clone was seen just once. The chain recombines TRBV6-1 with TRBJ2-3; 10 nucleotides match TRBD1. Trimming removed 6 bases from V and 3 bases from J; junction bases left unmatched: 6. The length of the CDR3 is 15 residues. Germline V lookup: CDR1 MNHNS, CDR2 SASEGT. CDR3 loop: CASSLRDRGTDTQYF. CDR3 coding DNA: TGTGCCAGCAGCCTCCGGGACAGGGGTACAGATACGCAGTATTTT.

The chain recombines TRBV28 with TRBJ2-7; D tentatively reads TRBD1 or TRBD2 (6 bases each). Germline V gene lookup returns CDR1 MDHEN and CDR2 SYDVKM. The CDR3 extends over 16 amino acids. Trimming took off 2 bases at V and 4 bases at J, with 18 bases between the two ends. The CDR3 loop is CASSLGKRGDWYEQYF. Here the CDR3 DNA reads TGTGCCAGCAGTTTAGGGAAAAGGGGGGACTGGTACGAGCAGTACTTC.

The CDR3 spells CASFSASGEVGETQYF. The CDR3 DNA reads as TGTGCCAGCTTTTCGGCTAGCGGAGAGGTGGGAGAGACCCAGTACTTC. This chain uses TRBV28 with TRBJ2-5; 7 bases fit TRBD2. Germline V gene data show CDR1 as MDHEN and CDR2 as SYDVKM. Trimming removed 8 bases from V and 4 bases from J; junction bases left unmatched: 16. This CDR3 has 16 residues.

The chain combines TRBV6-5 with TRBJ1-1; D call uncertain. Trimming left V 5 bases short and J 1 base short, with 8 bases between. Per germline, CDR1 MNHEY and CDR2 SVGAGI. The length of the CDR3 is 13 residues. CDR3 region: CASSISQNTEAFF. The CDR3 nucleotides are TGTGCCAGCAGTATCTCCCAGAACACTGAAGCTTTCTTT.

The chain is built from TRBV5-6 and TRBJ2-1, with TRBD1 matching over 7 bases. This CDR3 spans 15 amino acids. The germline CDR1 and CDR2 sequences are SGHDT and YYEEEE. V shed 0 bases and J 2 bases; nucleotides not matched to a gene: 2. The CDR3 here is CASSLGTGAYNEQFF. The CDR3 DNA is TGTGCCAGCAGCTTGGGAACAGGGGCCTACAATGAGCAGTTCTTC.